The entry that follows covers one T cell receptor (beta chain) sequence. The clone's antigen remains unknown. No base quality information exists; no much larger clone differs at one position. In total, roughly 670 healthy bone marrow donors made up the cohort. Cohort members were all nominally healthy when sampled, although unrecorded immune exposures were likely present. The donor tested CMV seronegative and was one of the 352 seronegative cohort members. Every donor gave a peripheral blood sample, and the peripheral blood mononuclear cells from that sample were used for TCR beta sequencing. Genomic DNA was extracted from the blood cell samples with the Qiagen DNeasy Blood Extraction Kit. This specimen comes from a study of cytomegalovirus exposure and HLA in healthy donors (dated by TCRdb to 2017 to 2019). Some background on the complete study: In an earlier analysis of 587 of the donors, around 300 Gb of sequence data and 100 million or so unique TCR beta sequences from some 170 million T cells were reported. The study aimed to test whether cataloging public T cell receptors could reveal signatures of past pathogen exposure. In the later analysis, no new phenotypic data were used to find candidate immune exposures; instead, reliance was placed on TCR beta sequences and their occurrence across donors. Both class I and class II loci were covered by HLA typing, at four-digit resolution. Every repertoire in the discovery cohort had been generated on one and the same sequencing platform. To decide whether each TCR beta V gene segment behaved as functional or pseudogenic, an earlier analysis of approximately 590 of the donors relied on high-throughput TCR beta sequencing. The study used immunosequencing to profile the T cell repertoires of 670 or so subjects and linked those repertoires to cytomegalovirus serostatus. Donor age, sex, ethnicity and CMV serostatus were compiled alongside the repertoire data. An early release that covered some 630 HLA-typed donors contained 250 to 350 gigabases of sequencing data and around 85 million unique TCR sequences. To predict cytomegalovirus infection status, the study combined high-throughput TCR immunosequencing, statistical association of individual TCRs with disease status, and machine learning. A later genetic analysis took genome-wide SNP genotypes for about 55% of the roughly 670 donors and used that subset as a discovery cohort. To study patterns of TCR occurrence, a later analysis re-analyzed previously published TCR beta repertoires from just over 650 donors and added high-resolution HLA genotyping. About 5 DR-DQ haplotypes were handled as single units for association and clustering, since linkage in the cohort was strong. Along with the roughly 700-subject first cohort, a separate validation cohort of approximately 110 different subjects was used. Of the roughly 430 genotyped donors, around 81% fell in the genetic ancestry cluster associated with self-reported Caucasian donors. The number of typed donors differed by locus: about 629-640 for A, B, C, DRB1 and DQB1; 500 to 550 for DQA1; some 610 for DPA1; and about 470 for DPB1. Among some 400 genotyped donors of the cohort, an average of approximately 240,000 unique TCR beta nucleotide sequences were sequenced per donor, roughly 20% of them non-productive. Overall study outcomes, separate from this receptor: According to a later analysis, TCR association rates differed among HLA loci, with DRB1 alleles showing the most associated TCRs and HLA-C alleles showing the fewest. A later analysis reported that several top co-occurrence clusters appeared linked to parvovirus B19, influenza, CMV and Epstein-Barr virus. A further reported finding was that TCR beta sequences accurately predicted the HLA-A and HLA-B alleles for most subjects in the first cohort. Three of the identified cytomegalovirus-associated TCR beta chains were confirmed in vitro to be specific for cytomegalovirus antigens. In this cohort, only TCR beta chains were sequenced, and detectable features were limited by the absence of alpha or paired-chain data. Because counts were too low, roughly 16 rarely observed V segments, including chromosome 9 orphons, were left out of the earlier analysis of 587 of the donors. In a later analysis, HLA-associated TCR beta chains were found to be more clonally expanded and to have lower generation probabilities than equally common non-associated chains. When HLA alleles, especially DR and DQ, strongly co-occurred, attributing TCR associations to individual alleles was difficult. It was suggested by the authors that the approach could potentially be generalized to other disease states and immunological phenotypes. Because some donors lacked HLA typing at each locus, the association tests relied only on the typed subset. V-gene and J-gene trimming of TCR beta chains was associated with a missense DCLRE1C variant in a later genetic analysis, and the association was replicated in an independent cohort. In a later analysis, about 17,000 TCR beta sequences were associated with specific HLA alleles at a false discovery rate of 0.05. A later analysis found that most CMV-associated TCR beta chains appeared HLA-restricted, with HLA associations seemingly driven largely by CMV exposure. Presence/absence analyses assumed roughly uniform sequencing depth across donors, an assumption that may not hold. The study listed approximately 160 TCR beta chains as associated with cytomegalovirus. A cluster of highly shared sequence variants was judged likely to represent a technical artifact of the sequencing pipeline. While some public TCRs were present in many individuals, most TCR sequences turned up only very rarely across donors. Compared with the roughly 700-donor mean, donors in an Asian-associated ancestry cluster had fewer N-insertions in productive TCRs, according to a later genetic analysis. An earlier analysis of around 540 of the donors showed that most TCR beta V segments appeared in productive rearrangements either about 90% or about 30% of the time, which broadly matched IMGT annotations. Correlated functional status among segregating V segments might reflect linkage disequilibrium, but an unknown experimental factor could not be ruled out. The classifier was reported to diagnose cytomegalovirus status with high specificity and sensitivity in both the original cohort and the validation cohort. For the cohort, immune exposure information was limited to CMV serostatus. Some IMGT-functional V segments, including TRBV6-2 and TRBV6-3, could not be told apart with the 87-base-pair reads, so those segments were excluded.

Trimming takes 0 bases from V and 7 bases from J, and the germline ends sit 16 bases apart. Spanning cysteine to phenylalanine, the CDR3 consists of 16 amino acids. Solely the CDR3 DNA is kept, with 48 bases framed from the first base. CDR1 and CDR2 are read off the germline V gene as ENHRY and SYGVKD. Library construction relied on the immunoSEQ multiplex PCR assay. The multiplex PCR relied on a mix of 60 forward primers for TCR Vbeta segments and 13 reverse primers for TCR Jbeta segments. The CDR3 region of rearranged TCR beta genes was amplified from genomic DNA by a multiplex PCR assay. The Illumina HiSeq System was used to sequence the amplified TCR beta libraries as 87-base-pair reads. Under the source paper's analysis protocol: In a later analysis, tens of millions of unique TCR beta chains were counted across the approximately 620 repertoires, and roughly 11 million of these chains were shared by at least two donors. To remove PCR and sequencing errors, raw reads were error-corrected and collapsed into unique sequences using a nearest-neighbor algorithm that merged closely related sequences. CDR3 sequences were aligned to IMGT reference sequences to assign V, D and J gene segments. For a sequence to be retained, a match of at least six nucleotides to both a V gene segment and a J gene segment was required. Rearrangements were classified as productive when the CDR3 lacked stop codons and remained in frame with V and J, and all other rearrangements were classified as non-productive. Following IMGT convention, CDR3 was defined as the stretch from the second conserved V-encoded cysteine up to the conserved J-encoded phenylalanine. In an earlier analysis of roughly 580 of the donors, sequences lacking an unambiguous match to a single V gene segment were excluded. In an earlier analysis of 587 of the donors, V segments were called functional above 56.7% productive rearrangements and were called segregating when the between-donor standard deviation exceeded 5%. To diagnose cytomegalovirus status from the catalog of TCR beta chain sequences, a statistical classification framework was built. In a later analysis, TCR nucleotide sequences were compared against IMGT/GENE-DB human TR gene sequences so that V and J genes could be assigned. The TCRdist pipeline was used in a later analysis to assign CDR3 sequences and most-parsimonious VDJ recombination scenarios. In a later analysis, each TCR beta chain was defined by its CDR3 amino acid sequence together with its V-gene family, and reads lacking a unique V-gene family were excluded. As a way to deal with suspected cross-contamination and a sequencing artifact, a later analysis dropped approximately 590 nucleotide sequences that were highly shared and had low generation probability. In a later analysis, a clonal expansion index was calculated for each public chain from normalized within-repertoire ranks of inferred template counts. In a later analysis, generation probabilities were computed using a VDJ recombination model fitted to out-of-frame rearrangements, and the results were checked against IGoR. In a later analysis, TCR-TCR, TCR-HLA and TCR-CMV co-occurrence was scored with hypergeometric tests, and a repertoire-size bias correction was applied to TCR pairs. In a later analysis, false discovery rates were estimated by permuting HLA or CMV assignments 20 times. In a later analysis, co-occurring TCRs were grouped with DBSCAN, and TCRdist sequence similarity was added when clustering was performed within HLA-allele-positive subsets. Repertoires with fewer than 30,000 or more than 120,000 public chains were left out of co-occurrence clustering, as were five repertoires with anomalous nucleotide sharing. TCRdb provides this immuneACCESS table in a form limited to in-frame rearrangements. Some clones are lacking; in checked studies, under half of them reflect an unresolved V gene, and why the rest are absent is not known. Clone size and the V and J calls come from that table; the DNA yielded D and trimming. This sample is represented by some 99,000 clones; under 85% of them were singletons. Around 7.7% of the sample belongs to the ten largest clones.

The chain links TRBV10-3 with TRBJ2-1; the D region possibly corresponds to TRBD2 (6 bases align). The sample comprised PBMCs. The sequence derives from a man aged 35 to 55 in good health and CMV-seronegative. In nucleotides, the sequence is TGTGCCATCAGTGAGTCGTCGAGACTAGTAGGGAATGAGCAGTTCTTC. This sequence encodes CAISESSRLVGNEQFF.